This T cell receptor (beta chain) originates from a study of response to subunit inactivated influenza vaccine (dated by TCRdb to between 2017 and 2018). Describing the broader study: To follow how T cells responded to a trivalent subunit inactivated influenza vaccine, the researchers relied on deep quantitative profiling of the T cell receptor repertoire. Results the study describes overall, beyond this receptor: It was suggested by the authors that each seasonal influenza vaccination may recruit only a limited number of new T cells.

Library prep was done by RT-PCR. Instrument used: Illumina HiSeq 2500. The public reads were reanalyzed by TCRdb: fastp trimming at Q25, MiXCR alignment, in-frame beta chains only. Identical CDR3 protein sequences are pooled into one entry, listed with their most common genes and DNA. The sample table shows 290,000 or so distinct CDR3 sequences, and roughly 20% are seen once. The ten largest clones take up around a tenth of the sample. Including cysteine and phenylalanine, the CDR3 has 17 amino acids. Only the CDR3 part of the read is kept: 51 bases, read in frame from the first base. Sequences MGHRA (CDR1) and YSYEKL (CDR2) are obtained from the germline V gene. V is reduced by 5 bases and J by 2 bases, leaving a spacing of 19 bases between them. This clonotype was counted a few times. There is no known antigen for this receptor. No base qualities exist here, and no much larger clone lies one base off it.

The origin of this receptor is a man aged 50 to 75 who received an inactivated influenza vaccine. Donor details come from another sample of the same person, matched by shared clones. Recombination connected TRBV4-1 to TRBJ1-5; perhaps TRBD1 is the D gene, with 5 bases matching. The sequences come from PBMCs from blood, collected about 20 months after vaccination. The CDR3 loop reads CASSKSRVLGRNQPQHF. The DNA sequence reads TGCGCCAGCAGCAAATCGAGGGTTTTGGGGCGCAATCAGCCCCAGCATTTT.